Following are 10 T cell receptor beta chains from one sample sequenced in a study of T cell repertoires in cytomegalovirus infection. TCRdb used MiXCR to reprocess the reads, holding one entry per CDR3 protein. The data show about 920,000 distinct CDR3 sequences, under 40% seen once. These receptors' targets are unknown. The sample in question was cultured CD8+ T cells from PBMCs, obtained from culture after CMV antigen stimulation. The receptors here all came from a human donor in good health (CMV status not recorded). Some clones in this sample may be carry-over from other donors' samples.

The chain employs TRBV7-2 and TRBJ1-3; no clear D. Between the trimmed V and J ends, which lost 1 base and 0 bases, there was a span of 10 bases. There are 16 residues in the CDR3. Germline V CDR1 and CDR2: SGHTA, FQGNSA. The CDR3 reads CASSLVGAISGNTIYF. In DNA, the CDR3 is TGTGCCAGCAGCTTAGTCGGCGCCATCTCTGGAAACACCATATATTTT.

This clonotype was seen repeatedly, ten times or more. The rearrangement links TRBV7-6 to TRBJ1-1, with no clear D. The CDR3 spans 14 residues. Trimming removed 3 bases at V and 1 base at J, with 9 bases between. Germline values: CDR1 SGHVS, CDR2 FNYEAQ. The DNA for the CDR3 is TGTGCCAGCAGCTTTCTAGGGCCGAACACTGAAGCTTTCTTT. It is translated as CASSFLGPNTEAFF.

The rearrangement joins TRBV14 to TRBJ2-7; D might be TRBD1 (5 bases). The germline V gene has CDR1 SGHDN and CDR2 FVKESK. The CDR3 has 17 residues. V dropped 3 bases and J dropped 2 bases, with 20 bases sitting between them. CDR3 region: CASSHPLGGAVPYEQYF. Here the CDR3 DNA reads TGTGCCAGCAGCCACCCCTTAGGTGGGGCCGTACCCTACGAGCAGTACTTC.

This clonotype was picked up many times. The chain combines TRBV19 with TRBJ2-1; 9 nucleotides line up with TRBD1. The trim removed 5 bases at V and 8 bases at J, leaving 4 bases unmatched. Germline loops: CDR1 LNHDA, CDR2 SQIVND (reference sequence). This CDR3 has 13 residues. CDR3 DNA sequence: TGTGCCAGTAGTCCTTGGACAGGGGATGAGCAGTTCTTC. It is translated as CASSPWTGDEQFF.

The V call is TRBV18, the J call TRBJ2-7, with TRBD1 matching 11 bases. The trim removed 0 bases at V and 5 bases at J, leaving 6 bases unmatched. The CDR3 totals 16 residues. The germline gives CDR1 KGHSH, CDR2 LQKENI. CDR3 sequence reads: CASSPPWDRGAHEQYF. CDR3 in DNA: TGTGCCAGCTCACCACCCTGGGACAGGGGGGCTCACGAGCAGTACTTC.

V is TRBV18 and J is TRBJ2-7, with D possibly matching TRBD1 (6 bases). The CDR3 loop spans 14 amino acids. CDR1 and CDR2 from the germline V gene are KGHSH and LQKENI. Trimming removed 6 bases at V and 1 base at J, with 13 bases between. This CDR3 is CASSPGTPSYEQYV. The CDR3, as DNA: TGTGCCAGCTCGCCCGGGACACCATCCTACGAGCAGTACGTC.

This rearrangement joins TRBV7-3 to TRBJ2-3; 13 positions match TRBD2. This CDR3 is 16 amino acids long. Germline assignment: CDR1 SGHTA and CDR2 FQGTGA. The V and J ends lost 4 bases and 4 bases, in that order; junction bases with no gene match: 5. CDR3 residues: CASSSIGLAGADTQYF. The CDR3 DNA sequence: TGTGCCAGCAGCTCAATCGGACTAGCGGGGGCAGATACGCAGTATTTT.

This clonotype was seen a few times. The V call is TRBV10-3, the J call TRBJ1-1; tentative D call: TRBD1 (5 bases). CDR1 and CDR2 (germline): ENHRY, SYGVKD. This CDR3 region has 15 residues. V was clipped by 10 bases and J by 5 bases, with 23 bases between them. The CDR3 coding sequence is TGTGCCACCGCCGAACGGGGGGGACTTGAAACTGAAGCTTTCTTT. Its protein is CATAERGGLETEAFF.

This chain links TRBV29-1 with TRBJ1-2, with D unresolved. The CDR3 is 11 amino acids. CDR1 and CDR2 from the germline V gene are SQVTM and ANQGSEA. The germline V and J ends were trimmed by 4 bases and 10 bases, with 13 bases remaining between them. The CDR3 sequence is CSVAWGTDYTF. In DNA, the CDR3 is TGCAGCGTTGCGTGGGGAACTGACTACACCTTC.

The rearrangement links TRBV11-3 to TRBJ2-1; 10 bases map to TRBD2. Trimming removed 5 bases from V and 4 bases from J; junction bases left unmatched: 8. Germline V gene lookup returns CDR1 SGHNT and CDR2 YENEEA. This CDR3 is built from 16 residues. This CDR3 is CASSPGLAENYNEQFF. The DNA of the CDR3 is TGTGCCAGCAGCCCAGGACTAGCGGAAAATTACAATGAGCAGTTCTTC. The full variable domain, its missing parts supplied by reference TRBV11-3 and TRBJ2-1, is EAGVVQSPRYKIIEKKQPVAFWCNPISGHNTLYWYLQNLGQGPELLIRYENEEAVDDSQLPKDRFSAERLKGVDSTLKIQPAELGDSAVYLCASSPGLAENYNEQFFGPGTRLTVL.